This entry is about one TCR beta chain. Antigen: not known. Method: immunoSEQ multiplex PCR; TCRdb's copy keeps in-frame clones and lacks some. The sample includes 120,000 or so clones, around 89% seen only once; the top ten take roughly 10%. The sample originates from a study of T cell responses to AZD1222 COVID-19 vaccine. Study findings and constraints: Repertoire collection took place solely once the T cell response had peaked. The donors showed a predominance of white British ancestry and of females, with possible underestimation of clonal diversity.

The sequencing here drew on peripheral blood, taken on day 0 of MenACWY control vaccination. The sequence was collected from an adult in good health.

The CDR3: CATSLAGGWETQYF. CDR3 nucleotide sequence: TGTGCCACCAGCCTAGCGGGAGGGTGGGAGACCCAGTACTTC. The chain uses TRBV24-1 and TRBJ2-5, with 12 bases matching TRBD2. This CDR3 has 14 amino acids. Trimming cost V 7 bases and J 5 bases; bases outside gene matches: 4. Looked up from germline, CDR1 is KGHDR and CDR2 is SFDVKD.